The 7 T cell receptor beta chains listed next were all sequenced from one sample in a study of CD8 T cells in ankylosing spondylitis (dated by TCRdb to 2017 to 2019). These receptors lack a known antigen. Library construction relied on 5' RACE. TCRdb lists the instrument as Illumina HiSeq 2500. TCRdb reran the public reads through fastp at Q25 and MiXCR, keeping productive beta chains. Identical CDR3 protein sequences are pooled into one entry, listed with their most common genes and DNA. This sample lists roughly 700,000 distinct CDR3 sequences; around 19% were detected once. The top ten constitute about 20% of the sample. General conclusions and limits of the study: Blood from ankylosing spondylitis patients appeared to be characterized by a TCR beta motif composed of eight highly homologous amino acid variants.

The specimen was blood, either unsorted or a sorted T cell fraction (not recorded which). These receptors were taken from a male donor with ankylosing spondylitis.

The chain couples TRBV4-1 to TRBJ2-4, with a tentative D call TRBD1 (5 bases). The V gene's germline CDR1 is MGHRA and CDR2 YSYEKL. This CDR3 has 18 residues. V lost 2 bases to trimming and J lost 0 bases, with 17 bases between them. The CDR3 DNA sequence: TGCGCCAGCAGCCAAAGCCCCGGACAAGTCGGAGCCAAAAACATTCAGTACTTC. This encodes CASSQSPGQVGAKNIQYF.

Here the CDR3 reads CATSRDVPPYEQYF. In DNA, the CDR3 is TGTGCCACCAGCAGAGATGTGCCACCCTACGAGCAGTACTTC. This chain connects TRBV15 to TRBJ2-7; D unclear. CDR1 is LNHNV and CDR2 is YYDKDF in the germline V gene (reference sequence). CDR3 length equals 14 residues. With 0 bases removed from V and 2 bases from J, the gap between germline ends came to 8 bases.

This clonotype was seen a handful of times. CDR3 residues: CASSPATGGGTEAFF. The CDR3 region has the DNA TGTGCCAGCTCACCCGCGACAGGGGGGGGGACTGAAGCTTTCTTT. V usage is TRBV18 and J usage is TRBJ1-1; 9 bases fit TRBD1. V gave up 3 bases and J gave up 5 bases; unmatched junction bases: 7. The CDR3 is 15 amino acids. Germline CDR1 is KGHSH and CDR2 is LQKENI.

This clonotype has a handful of counts. The chain joins TRBV12-3 or TRBV12-4 to TRBJ2-1; 7 bases are a match to TRBD1. CDR3 length: 19 amino acids. Unmatched junction bases numbered 17, after V lost 6 bases and J lost 0 bases. CDR3: CASSQKTPGTAGSYNEQFF. The CDR3, as DNA: TGTGCCAGCAGCCAAAAGACGCCTGGGACAGCCGGCTCCTACAATGAGCAGTTCTTC.

The chain recombines TRBV13 with TRBJ2-3, with TRBD1 as a possible D gene (6 bases). Germline-derived CDR1 and CDR2 are PRHDT and FYEKMQ (reference sequence). Trimming removed 2 bases from V and 0 bases from J, with 12 bases in between. The CDR3 is 16 residues long. The CDR3 sequence: CASSLQGYASTDTQYF. Here the CDR3 DNA reads TGTGCCAGCAGCTTACAGGGGTATGCTAGCACAGATACGCAGTATTTT.

V is TRBV11-2 and J is TRBJ2-3; D gene unclear. Trimming stripped 3 bases from V and 4 bases from J, with 11 bases between. The CDR3 sequence is 14 residues long. Germline lookup yields CDR1 SGHAT and CDR2 FQNNGV. CDR3 sequence reads: CASSFSLSADTQYF. CDR3 nucleotides: TGTGCCAGCAGCTTTTCGTTGTCAGCAGATACGCAGTATTTT.

This clonotype occurred a few times. The chain recombines TRBV5-1 with TRBJ1-6, with D uncertain. The length of the CDR3 is 16 residues. Germline CDR1 SGHRS, CDR2 YFSETQ. Trimming left V 4 bases short and J 3 bases short, with 14 bases between. The CDR3 protein is CASSQETVGYNSPLHF. The CDR3 nucleotides read TGCGCCAGCAGCCAGGAAACCGTGGGCTATAATTCACCCCTCCACTTT.